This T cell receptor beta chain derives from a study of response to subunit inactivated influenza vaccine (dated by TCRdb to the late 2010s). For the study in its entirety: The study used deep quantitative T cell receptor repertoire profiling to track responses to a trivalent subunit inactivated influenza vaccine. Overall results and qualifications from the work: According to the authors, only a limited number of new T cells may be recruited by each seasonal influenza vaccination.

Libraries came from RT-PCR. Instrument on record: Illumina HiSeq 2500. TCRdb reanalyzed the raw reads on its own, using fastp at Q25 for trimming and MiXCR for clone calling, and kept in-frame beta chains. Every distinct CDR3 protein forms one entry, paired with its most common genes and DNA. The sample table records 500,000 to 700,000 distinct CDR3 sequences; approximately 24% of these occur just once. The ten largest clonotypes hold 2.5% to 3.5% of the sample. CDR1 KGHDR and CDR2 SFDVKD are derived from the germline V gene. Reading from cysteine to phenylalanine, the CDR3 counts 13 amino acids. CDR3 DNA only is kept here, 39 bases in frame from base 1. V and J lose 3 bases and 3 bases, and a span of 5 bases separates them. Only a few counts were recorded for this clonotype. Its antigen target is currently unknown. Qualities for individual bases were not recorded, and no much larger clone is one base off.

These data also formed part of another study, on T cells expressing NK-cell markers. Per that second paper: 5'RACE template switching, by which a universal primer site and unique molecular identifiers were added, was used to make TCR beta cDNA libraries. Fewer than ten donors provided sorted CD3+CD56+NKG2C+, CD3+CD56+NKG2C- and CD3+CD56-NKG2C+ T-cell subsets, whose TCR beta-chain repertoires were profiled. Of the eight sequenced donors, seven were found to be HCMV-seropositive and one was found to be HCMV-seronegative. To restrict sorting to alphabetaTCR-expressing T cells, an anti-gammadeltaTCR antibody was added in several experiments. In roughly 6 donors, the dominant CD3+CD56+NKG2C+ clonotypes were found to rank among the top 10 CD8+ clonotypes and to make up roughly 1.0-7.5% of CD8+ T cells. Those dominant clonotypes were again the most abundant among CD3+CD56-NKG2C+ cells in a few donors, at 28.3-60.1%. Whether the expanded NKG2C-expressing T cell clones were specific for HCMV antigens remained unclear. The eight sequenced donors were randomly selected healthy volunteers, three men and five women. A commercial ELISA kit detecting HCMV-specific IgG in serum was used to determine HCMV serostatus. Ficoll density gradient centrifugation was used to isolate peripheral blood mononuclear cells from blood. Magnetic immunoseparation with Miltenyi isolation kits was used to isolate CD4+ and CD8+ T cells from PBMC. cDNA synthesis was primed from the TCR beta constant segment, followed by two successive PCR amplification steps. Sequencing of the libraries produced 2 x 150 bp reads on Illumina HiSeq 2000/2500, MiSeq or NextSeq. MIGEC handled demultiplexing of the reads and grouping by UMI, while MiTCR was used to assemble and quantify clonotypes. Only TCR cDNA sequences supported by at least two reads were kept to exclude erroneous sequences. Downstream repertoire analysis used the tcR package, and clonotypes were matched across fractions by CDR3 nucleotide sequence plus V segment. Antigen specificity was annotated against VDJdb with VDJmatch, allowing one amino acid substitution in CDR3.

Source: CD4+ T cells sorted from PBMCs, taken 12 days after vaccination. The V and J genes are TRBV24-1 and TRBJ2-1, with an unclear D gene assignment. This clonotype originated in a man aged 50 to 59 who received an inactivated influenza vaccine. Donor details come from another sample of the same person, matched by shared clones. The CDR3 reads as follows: CATSDNYYNEQFF. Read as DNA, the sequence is TGTGCCACCAGTGATAACTACTACAATGAGCAGTTCTTC.